Shown below are 6 T cell receptor beta chains from a single sample sequenced in a study of glioma-infiltrating T cells after dendritic cell vaccination. Clones were sequenced by immunoSEQ multiplex PCR, and TCRdb holds only the in-frame ones, with some missing. The sample yields around 60,000 clones, more than 70% seen once. Time point here: after dendritic cell vaccination, including at tumor progression/relapse. This sample comprised blood, obtained after dendritic cell vaccination. The receptor set was obtained from a human donor with glioblastoma.

The chain carries TRBV7-6 and TRBJ2-5; no clear D gene. The closer fit of TRBJ2-7 to the DNA end suggests the J call may be wrong. Germline V lookup: CDR1 SGHVS, CDR2 FNYEAQ. The CDR3 length is 15 residues. The CDR3 nucleotides read TGTGCCAGCAGCCCAGACTCCATAATTGCCTACGAGCAGTACTTC. Translation gives CASSPDSIIAYEQYF.

V is TRBV7-9 and J is TRBJ1-2, with 7 positions matching TRBD1. The germline V gene has CDR1 SEHNR and CDR2 FQNEAQ (reference sequence). The CDR3 contains 13 residues. J gave up 2 bases and V 4 bases, and 1 base lay outside the gene matches. The CDR3 sequence: CASSWDRNYGYTF. CDR3 DNA: TGTGCCAGCAGCTGGGACAGAAACTATGGCTACACCTTC.

The chain has TRBV18 and TRBJ1-1; D unresolved. There are 14 residues in the CDR3. Germline values: CDR1 KGHSH, CDR2 LQKENI. V lost 2 bases, J lost 0 bases, and 7 bases lay in between. The CDR3 region is CASSPSTVNTEAFF. As DNA, the CDR3 is TGTGCCAGCTCACCATCCACGGTGAACACTGAAGCTTTCTTT.

V is TRBV28 and J is TRBJ2-7, with 7 bases identical to TRBD1. Trimming removed 7 bases from V and 3 bases from J; junction bases left unmatched: 12. The germline CDR1 and CDR2 sequences are MDHEN and SYDVKM. This CDR3 region has 15 residues. The CDR3 sequence: CASNPDDREIYEQYF. CDR3 nucleotide sequence: TGTGCCAGCAACCCCGACGACAGGGAAATCTACGAGCAGTACTTC.

This clone was seen once. The chain carries TRBV11-2 and TRBJ2-7; 7 bases line up with TRBD1. Germline CDR1 reads SGHAT; CDR2 reads FQNNGV. Trimming at V came to 9 bases and at J to 2 bases, leaving 16 bases not matched to a gene. The CDR3 is made up of 16 amino acids. The chain's CDR3 is CASRKLTGDGAYEQYF. CDR3 coding DNA: TGTGCCAGTAGAAAGCTTACAGGGGACGGAGCCTACGAGCAGTACTTC.

This chain joins TRBV11-3 and TRBJ2-7, with 9 bases identical to TRBD1. CDR3 length equals 14 residues. The germline gives CDR1 SGHNT, CDR2 YENEEA. Germline trimming cut 3 bases from V and 4 bases from J; bases unmatched to any gene: 4. Here the CDR3 reads CASSFPGQGYEQYF. Here the CDR3 DNA reads TGTGCCAGCAGCTTCCCGGGACAGGGTTACGAGCAGTACTTC.